This section outlines one T cell receptor beta chain sequence together with its context. The junction had 7 bases not matched to a gene; V was cut back by 4 bases and J by 4 bases. Germline CDR1 and CDR2: SGHRS and YFSETQ. The CDR3 loop spans 14 amino acids. Next came a second PCR, run for about 7 to 12 cycles, which used a sample-barcoded 5' primer along with a J-beta primer mix. A single record per CDR3 protein comes from TCRdb applying MiXCR to the 5' RACE reads. The data contain about 1.4 million distinct CDR3 sequences, around 59% of them seen just once; the ten biggest clones take up 6.5% to 8.5%. The source of the sample is a study of blood T cells in healthy people across ages.

The sequenced material came from blood. The chain employs TRBV5-1 and TRBJ1-2, with 7 positions matching TRBD1. The receptor was derived from a young man in good health. In nucleotides, the CDR3 is TGCGCCAGCAGCGGCGGGACAGACCTCTATGGCTACACCTTC. Amino acids: CASSGGTDLYGYTF. Supplemented by reference TRBV5-1 and TRBJ1-2, the full variable domain reads KAGVTQTPRYLIKTRGQQVTLSCSPISGHRSVSWYQQTPGQGLQFLFEYFSETQRNKGNFPGRFSGRQFSNSRSEMNVSTLELGDSALYLCASSGGTDLYGYTFGSGTRLTVV.